The clone carrying this TCR beta chain was seen a handful of times. Its antigen remains unknown. Germline loops: CDR1 SGHRS, CDR2 YFSETQ. The CDR3 sequence is 13 residues long. Trimming took off 6 bases at V and 2 bases at J, with 11 bases between the two ends. RNA transcripts gave rise to amplified TCR beta CDR3 regions. In the first-round RT-PCR of the TCR CDR3, the HTBI primer set was used. Each CDR3 protein gets one entry after TCRdb re-called the multiplex PCR reads with MiXCR. The profile covers about 410,000 distinct CDR3 sequences, with around 15% appearing a single time and about 13% taken by the ten largest. The sample comes from a study of T cells in Graves' hyperthyroidism and ophthalmopathy. Study background: Peripheral blood collection took place at initial diagnosis, before any treatment. Study findings and constraints: Most clonotypes that expanded in the thyroid above 0.001 also showed up in blood.

Diagnoses rested on clinical symptoms, serum thyroxine and TRAb, thyroid ultrasound and orbital computed tomography. The source of the PBMCs was over 8.5 ml of fresh peripheral blood. This clonotype originated in a man aged 18 to 30 with Graves' ophthalmopathy. Material: blood. The chain has TRBV5-1 and TRBJ2-5; D perhaps matches TRBD1 (5 bases). The CDR3 DNA reads as TGCGCCAGCACCCAGGGCAGGCAAGAGACCCAGTACTTC. As protein: CASTQGRQETQYF.